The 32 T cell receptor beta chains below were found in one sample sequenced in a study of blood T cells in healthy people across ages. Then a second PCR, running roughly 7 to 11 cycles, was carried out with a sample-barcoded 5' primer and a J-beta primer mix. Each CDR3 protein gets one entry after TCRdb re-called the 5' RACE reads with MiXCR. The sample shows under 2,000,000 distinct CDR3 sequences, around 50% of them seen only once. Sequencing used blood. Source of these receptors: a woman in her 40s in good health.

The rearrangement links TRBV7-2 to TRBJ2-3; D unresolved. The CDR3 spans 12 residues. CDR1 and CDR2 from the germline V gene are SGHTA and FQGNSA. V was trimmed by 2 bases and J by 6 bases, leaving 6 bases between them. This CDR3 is CASSLKSDTQYF. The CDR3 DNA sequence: TGTGCCAGCAGCTTAAAGTCCGATACGCAGTATTTT.

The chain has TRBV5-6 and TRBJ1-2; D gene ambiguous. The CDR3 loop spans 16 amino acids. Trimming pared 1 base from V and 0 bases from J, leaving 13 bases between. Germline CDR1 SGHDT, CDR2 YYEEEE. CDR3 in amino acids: CASSLLAQPSNYGYTF. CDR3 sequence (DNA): TGTGCCAGCAGCTTGCTTGCACAGCCTTCTAACTATGGCTACACCTTC.

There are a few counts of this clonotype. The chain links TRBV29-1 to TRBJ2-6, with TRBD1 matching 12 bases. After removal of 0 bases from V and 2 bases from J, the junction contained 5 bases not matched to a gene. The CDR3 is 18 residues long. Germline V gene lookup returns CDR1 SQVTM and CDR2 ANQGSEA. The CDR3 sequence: CSVEERGQGAPGANVLTF. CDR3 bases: TGCAGCGTTGAAGAACGGGGACAGGGGGCCCCTGGGGCCAACGTCCTGACTTTC.

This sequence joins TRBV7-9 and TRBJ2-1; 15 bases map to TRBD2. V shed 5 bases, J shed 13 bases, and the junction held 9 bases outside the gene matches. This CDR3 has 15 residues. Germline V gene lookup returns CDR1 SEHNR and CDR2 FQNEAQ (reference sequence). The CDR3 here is CASSRGLAGGLEQFF. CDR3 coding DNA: TGTGCCAGCAGCAGGGGACTAGCGGGGGGCTTGGAACAGTTCTTC.

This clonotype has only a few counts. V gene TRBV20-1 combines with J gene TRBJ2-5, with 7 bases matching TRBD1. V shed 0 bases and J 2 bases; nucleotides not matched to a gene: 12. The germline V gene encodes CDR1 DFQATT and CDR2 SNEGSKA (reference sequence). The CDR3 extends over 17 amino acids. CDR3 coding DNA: TGCAGTGCTAGAGATCTTTTAGGTAGCAGGGGGCAAGAGACCCAGTACTTC. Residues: CSARDLLGSRGQETQYF.

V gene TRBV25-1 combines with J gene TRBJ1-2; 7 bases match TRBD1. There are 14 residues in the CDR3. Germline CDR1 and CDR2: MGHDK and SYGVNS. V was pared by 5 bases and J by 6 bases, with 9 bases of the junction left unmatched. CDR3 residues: CASSKRQGLDGYTF. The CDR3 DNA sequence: TGTGCCAGCAGTAAACGACAGGGATTGGATGGCTACACCTTC.

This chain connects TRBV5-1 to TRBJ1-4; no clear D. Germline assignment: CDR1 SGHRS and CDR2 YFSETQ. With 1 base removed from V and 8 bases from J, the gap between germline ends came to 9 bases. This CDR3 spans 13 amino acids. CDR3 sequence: CASSLRSEEKLFF. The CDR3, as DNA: TGCGCCAGCAGCTTGAGGTCTGAAGAAAAACTGTTTTTT.

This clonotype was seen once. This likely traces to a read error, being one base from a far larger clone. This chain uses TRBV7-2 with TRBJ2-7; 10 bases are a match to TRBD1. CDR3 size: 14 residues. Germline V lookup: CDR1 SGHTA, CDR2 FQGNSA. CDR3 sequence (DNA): TGTGCCAGCAGCCCGGGACAGGGGTCCTGCGAGCAGTACTTC. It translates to CASSPGQGSCEQYF.

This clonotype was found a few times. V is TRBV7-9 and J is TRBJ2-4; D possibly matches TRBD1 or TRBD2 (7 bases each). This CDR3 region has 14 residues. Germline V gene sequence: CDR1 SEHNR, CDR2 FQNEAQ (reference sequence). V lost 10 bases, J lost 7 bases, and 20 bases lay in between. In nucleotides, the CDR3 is TGTGCCACCCTCGGCCAGGGGGGAGGGAACATTCAGTACTTC. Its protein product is CATLGQGGGNIQYF.

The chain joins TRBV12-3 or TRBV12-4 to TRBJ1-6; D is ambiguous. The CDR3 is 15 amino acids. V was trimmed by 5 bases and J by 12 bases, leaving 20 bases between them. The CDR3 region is CASSPSGLAWGPLHF. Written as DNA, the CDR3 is TGTGCCAGCAGTCCTTCCGGGCTTGCGTGGGGACCCCTCCACTTT.

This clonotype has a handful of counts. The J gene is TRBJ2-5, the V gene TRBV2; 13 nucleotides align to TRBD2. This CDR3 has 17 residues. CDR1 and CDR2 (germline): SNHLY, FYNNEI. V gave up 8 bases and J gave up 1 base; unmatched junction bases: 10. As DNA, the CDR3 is TGTGCCAGCTTTTCATTTAGACTAGCGGGGGGCCAAGAGACCCAGTACTTC. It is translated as CASFSFRLAGGQETQYF.

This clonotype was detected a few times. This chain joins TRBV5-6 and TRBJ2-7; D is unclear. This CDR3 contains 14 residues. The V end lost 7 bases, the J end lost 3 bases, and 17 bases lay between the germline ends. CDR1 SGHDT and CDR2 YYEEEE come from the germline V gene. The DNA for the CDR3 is TGTGCCAGCCGTGGAGCAGGACGTAACTACGAGCAGTACTTC. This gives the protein CASRGAGRNYEQYF. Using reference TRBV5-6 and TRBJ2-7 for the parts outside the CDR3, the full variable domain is DAGVTQSPTHLIKTRGQQVTLRCSPKSGHDTVSWYQQALGQGPQFIFQYYEEEERQRGNFPDRFSGHQFPNYSSELNVNALLLGDSALYLCASRGAGRNYEQYFGPGTRLTVT.

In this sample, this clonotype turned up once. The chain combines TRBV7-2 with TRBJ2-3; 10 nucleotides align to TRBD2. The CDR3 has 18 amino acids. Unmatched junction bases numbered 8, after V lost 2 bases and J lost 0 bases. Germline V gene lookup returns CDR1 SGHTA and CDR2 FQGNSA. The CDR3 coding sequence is TGTGCCAGCAGCTTATTGCCTAGCGGGGGTCACAGCACAGATACGCAGTATTTT. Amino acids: CASSLLPSGGHSTDTQYF.

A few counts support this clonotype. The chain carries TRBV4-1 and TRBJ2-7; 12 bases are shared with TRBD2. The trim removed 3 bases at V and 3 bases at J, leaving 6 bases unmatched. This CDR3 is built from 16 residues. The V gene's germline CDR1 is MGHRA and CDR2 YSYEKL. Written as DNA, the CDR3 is TGCGCCAGCAGCCACCTCACGACTAGCGGGGGCTACGAGCAGTACTTC. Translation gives CASSHLTTSGGYEQYF.

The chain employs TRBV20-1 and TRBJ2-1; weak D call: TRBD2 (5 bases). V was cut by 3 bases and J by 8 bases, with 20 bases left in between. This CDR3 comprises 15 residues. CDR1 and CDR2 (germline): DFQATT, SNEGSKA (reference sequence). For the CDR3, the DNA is TGCAGTGCTAGTGATGCTAGGACTTCAGGACATGAGCAGTTCTTC. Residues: CSASDARTSGHEQFF.

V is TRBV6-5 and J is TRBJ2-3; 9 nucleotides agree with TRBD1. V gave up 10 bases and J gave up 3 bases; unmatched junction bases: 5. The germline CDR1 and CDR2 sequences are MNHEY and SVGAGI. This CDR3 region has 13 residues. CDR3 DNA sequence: TGTGCCATCAGACAGGGGGTGACAGATACGCAGTATTTT. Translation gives CAIRQGVTDTQYF.

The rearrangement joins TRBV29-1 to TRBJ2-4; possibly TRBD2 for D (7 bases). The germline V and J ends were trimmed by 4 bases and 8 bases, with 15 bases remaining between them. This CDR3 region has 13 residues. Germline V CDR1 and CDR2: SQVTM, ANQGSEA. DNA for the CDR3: TGCAGCGTTGGGGGGGGGGCTCGGGACATTCAGTACTTC. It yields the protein CSVGGGARDIQYF.

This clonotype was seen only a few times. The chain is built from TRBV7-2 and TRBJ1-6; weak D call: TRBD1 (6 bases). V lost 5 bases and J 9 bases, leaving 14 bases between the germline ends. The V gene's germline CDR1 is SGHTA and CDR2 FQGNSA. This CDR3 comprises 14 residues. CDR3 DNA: TGTGCCAGCAGCGCCGGGACATCAGGTTCACCCCTCCACTTT. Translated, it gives CASSAGTSGSPLHF. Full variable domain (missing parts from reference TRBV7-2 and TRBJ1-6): GAGVSQSPSNKVTEKGKDVELRCDPISGHTALYWYRQSLGQGLEFLIYFQGNSAPDKSGLPSDRFSAERTGGSVSTLTIQRTQQEDSAVYLCASSAGTSGSPLHFGNGTRLTVT.

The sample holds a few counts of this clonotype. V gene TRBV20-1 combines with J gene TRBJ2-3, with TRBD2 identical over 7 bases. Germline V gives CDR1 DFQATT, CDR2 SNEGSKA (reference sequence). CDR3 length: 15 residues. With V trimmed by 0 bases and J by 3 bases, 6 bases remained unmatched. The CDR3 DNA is TGCAGTGCTAGAGATCGACAGCGGGGAACAGATACGCAGTATTTT. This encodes CSARDRQRGTDTQYF.

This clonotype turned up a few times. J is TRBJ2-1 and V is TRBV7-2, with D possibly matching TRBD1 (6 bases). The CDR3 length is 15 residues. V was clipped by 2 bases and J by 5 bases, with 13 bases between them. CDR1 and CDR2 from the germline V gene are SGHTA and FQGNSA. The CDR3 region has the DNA TGTGCCAGCAGCTTAACGCTTGGGGACAACAATGAGCAGTTCTTC. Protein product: CASSLTLGDNNEQFF.

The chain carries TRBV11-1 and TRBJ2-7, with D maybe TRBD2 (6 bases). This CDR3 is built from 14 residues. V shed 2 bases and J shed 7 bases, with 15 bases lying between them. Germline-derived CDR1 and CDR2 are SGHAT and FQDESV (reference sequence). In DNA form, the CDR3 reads TGTGCCAGCAGCTTACAGATGGAGGGGAATGAGCAGTACTTC. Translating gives CASSLQMEGNEQYF.

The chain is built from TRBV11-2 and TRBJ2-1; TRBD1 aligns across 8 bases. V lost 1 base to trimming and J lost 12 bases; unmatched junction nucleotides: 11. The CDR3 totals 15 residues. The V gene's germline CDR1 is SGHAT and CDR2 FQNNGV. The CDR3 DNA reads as TGTGCCAGCAGCTTAGGGGGGACAGGATTCAAGGGGCAGTTCTTC. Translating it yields CASSLGGTGFKGQFF.

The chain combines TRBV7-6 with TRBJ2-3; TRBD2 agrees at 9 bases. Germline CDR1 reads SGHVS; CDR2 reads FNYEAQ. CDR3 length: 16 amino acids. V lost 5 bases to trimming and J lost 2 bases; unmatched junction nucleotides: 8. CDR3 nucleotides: TGTGCCAGCAGCATACAAGCGGGGGGATACACAGATACGCAGTATTTT. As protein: CASSIQAGGYTDTQYF.

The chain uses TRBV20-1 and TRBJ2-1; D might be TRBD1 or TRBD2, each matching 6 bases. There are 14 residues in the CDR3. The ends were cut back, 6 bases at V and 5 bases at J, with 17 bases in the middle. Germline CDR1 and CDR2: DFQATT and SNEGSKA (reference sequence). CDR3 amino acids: CSADPGALNNEQFF. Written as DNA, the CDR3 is TGCAGTGCGGACCCGGGGGCGCTAAACAATGAGCAGTTCTTC.

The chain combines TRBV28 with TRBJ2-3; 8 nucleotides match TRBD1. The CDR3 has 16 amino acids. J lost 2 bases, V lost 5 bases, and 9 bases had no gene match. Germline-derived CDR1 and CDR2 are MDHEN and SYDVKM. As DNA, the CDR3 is TGTGCCAGCAGTCAGGGGGCGGTCCTAAACACAGATACGCAGTATTTT. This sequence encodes CASSQGAVLNTDTQYF.

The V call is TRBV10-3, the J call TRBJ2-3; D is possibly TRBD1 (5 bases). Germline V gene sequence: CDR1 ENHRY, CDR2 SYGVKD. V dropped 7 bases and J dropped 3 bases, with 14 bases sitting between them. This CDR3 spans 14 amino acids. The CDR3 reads CAIKLQGETDTQYF. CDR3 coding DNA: TGTGCCATCAAGTTGCAGGGCGAGACAGATACGCAGTATTTT.

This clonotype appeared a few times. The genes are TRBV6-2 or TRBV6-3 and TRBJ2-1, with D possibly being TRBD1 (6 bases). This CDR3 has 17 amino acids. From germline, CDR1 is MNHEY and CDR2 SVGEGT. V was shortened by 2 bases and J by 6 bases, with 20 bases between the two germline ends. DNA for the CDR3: TGTGCCAGCAGTTACCCTTATGGGGGCAGGGGATGCAATGAGCAGTTCTTC. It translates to CASSYPYGGRGCNEQFF.

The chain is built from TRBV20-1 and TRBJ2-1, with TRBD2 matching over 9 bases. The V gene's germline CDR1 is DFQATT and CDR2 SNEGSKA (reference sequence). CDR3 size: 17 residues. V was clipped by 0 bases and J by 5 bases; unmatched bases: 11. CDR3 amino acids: CSARDWGGAGGHNEQFF. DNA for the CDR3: TGCAGTGCTAGAGATTGGGGAGGAGCGGGGGGACACAATGAGCAGTTCTTC.

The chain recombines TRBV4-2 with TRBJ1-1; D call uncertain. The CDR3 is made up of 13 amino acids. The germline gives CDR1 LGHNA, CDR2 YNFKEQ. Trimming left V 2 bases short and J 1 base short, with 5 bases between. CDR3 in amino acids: CASSQRENTEAFF. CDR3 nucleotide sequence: TGTGCCAGCAGCCAAAGGGAGAACACTGAAGCTTTCTTT.

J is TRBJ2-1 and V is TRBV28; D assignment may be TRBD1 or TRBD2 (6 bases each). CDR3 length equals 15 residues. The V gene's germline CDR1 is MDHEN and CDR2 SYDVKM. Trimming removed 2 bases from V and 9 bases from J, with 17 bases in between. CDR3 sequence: CASSLGRGLGTEQFF. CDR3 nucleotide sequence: TGTGCCAGCAGTTTAGGACGGGGGCTGGGTACTGAGCAGTTCTTC.

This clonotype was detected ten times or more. CDR3 coding DNA: TGTGCCAGCAGCCGAGACCGCTCCTACAATGAGCAGTTCTTC. It specifies CASSRDRSYNEQFF. The chain carries TRBV7-2 and TRBJ2-1; D is unresolved. The germline V gene has CDR1 SGHTA and CDR2 FQGNSA. Trimming took off 5 bases at V and 0 bases at J, with 8 bases between the two ends. CDR3 length: 14 amino acids.

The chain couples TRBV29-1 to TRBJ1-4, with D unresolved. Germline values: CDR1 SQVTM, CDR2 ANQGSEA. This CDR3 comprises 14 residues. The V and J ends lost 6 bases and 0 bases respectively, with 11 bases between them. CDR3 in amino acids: CSVPAFATNEKLFF. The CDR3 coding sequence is TGCAGCGTCCCGGCCTTTGCAACTAATGAAAAACTGTTTTTT.